Listed here are 19 T cell receptor beta chains from one sample, sequenced in a study of cytomegalovirus exposure and HLA in healthy donors. This PCR relied on a set of 60 Vbeta primers and 13 Jbeta primers. Sequencing used immunoSEQ multiplex PCR; TCRdb keeps in-frame clones, though not all of them. The table lists 100,000 to 150,000 clones. The sample was PBMCs. These receptors were obtained from a man aged 18 to 30 in good health and CMV-seronegative.

The gene calls are TRBV28 and TRBJ2-3; TRBD1 might be the D (6 bases). V was trimmed by 2 bases and J by 4 bases, leaving 10 bases between them. Germline-derived CDR1 and CDR2 are MDHEN and SYDVKM. This CDR3 spans 14 amino acids. As DNA, the CDR3 is TGTGCCAGCAGTTTAACAGGGAATGCAGATACGCAGTATTTT. It specifies CASSLTGNADTQYF. The whole variable domain, remainder taken from reference TRBV28 and TRBJ2-3, is DVKVTQSSRYLVKRTGEKVFLECVQDMDHENMFWYRQDPGLGLRLIYFSYDVKMKEKGDIPEGYSVSREKKERFSLILESASTNQTSMYLCASSLTGNADTQYFGPGTRLTVL.

This sequence joins TRBV25-1 and TRBJ1-5; TRBD1 might be the D (5 bases). V lost 2 bases and J 4 bases, leaving 9 bases between the germline ends. This CDR3 region has 14 residues. Germline V gene sequence: CDR1 MGHDK, CDR2 SYGVNS. DNA for the CDR3: TGTGCCAGCAGTGAAGGGGGGAAGAATCAGCCCCAGCATTTT. It is translated as CASSEGGKNQPQHF.

The chain couples TRBV4-1 to TRBJ2-2; 14 bases match TRBD2. This CDR3 spans 15 amino acids. V shed 4 bases, J shed 7 bases, and the junction held 2 bases outside the gene matches. Germline CDR1 reads MGHRA; CDR2 reads YSYEKL. The CDR3 DNA reads as TGCGCCAGCAGCCTGGGACTAGCGGGGGTCGGGGAGCTGTTTTTT. Encoded protein: CASSLGLAGVGELFF.

The V and J genes are TRBV10-3 and TRBJ2-7; weak D call: TRBD1 (6 bases). The CDR3 spans 12 residues. Germline V lookup: CDR1 ENHRY, CDR2 SYGVKD. V lost 6 bases and J 5 bases, leaving 11 bases between the germline ends. CDR3 sequence (DNA): TGTGCCATCAGCCCTGACAGGAACGAGCAGTACTTC. It is translated as CAISPDRNEQYF.

The chain recombines TRBV6-5 with TRBJ1-1, with no clear D. The CDR3 totals 12 residues. The V gene lost 6 bases and the J gene lost 3 bases, with 8 bases spanning the gap. Germline-derived CDR1 and CDR2 are MNHEY and SVGAGI. CDR3 nucleotides: TGTGCCAGCAGCCCGGGAGACACTGAAGCTTTCTTT. This sequence encodes CASSPGDTEAFF.

The chain recombines TRBV4-1 with TRBJ2-7; no reliable D call. This CDR3 spans 18 amino acids. Trimming pared 0 bases from V and 3 bases from J, leaving 21 bases between. In germline, CDR1 is MGHRA, CDR2 YSYEKL. CDR3 amino acids: CASSQDSMAADRLYEQYF. The DNA for the CDR3 is TGCGCCAGCAGCCAAGATAGTATGGCGGCGGATCGGCTCTACGAGCAGTACTTC.

The rearrangement uses TRBV14 and TRBJ2-2, with TRBD2 as a possible D gene (7 bases). The germline V and J ends were trimmed by 3 bases and 1 base, with 12 bases remaining between them. CDR1 and CDR2 (germline): SGHDN, FVKESK. The CDR3 spans 16 residues. The CDR3, as DNA: TGTGCCAGCAGCCAGTGGGGGGGGCAGAACACCGGGGAGCTGTTTTTT. Translation gives CASSQWGGQNTGELFF.

The genes are TRBV27 and TRBJ1-2; 12 bases map to TRBD1. There are 13 residues in the CDR3. With V trimmed by 4 bases and J by 8 bases, 2 bases remained unmatched. Germline assignment: CDR1 MNHEY and CDR2 SMNVEV (reference sequence). DNA for the CDR3: TGTGCCAGCAGTTCAGGGACAGGGGGCGGCTACACCTTC. Encoded protein: CASSSGTGGGYTF.

V and J are TRBV5-5 and TRBJ2-5; perhaps TRBD1 as D (6 bases). The DNA end favors TRBJ2-7, so the J call may be wrong. Germline V gene lookup returns CDR1 SGHKS and CDR2 YYEKEE (reference sequence). CDR3 length: 17 residues. The chain's CDR3 is CASSLGGVRRPDYEQYF. The CDR3 DNA follows: TGTGCCAGCAGCTTAGGGGGTGTACGACGCCCCGACTACGAGCAGTACTTC.

This chain joins TRBV19 and TRBJ2-5; D may be TRBD1 (5 bases). V lost 3 bases and J 1 base, leaving 9 bases between the germline ends. CDR3 size: 14 residues. From germline, CDR1 is LNHDA and CDR2 SQIVND (reference sequence). The CDR3 DNA is TGTGCCAGTAGTATTTGGGGCGGCCAAGAGACCCAGTACTTC. Amino acids: CASSIWGGQETQYF.

V usage is TRBV5-1 and J usage is TRBJ2-1; 12 bases agree with TRBD2. V trimming: 8 bases; J trimming: 6 bases; junction bases outside the gene matches: 9. The length of the CDR3 is 15 residues. Germline-derived CDR1 and CDR2 are SGHRS and YFSETQ. The DNA for the CDR3 is TGCGCCAGTCAACTAACTAGCGGGAGGAGCAATGAGCAGTTCTTC. It specifies CASQLTSGRSNEQFF.

The genes are TRBV28 and TRBJ1-6; TRBD1 matches 10 bases. J was trimmed by 6 bases and V by 5 bases; bases with no gene match: 4. Germline V lookup: CDR1 MDHEN, CDR2 SYDVKM. The CDR3 extends over 15 amino acids. In DNA, the CDR3 is TGTGCCAGCAGTCCCCGGACAGGGGGTAATTCACCCCTCCACTTT. Its protein is CASSPRTGGNSPLHF.

V is TRBV4-1 and J is TRBJ2-1; TRBD2 matches at 12 bases. The CDR3 runs to 15 residues. J was trimmed by 4 bases and V by 4 bases; bases with no gene match: 2. From germline, CDR1 is MGHRA and CDR2 YSYEKL. This chain's CDR3 is CASSRTSGDYNEQFF. The CDR3 nucleotides are TGCGCCAGCAGCCGGACTAGCGGGGATTACAATGAGCAGTTCTTC.

The V gene is TRBV9, the J gene TRBJ2-2, with 15 nucleotides matching TRBD2. The CDR3 length is 16 residues. Germline V gives CDR1 SGDLS, CDR2 YYNGEE. V lost 4 bases and J lost 6; bases outside the gene matches: 4. The CDR3 DNA is TGTGCCAGCAGCCTCGGACTAGCGGGAGGGTCCGGGGAGCTGTTTTTT. Its translation: CASSLGLAGGSGELFF.

The chain employs TRBV6-5 and TRBJ1-4; D gene unclear. Trimming removed 4 bases at V and 0 bases at J, with 6 bases between. This CDR3 has 14 amino acids. In germline, CDR1 is MNHEY, CDR2 SVGAGI. In nucleotides, the CDR3 is TGTGCCAGCAGTTCCAGTGCAACTAATGAAAAACTGTTTTTT. Its translation: CASSSSATNEKLFF.

The chain is built from TRBV30 and TRBJ1-6; 7 bases fit TRBD1. The junction had 3 bases not matched to a gene; V was cut back by 4 bases and J by 3 bases. There are 14 residues in the CDR3. The germline gives CDR1 GTSNPN, CDR2 SVGIG (reference sequence). The CDR3 nucleotides are TGTGCCTGGAAACGACAGGGCTATAATTCACCCCTCCACTTT. This translates into CAWKRQGYNSPLHF.

The chain uses TRBV7-9 and TRBJ2-1; 10 bases align to TRBD2. The CDR3 length is 18 residues. The V gene's germline CDR1 is SEHNR and CDR2 FQNEAQ (reference sequence). With 5 bases clipped from V and 9 bases from J, the junction kept 19 bases outside the gene matches. CDR3 amino acids: CASSDNGPGAGGPSEQFF. The CDR3 bases are TGTGCCAGCAGCGACAACGGCCCCGGAGCGGGAGGGCCTAGTGAGCAGTTCTTC.

The rearrangement uses TRBV7-9 and TRBJ2-7; 7 bases map to TRBD1. V shed 0 bases, J shed 2 bases, and the junction held 13 bases outside the gene matches. CDR3 length equals 18 residues. CDR1 is SEHNR, CDR2 FQNEAQ, per germline (reference sequence). In DNA, the CDR3 is TGTGCCAGCAGCTTAGCTAGGGGACAGCTCCTTGAAGCCTACGAGCAGTACTTC. Translation gives CASSLARGQLLEAYEQYF. Filled out from reference TRBV7-9 and TRBJ2-7, the complete variable domain reads DTGVSQNPRHKITKRGQNVTFRCDPISEHNRLYWYRQTLGQGPEFLTYFQNEAQLEKSRLLSDRFSAERPKGSFSTLEIQRTEQGDSAMYLCASSLARGQLLEAYEQYFGPGTRLTVT.

The V and J genes are TRBV19 and TRBJ2-5, with D unclear. Germline-derived CDR1 and CDR2 are LNHDA and SQIVND (reference sequence). CDR3 length equals 13 residues. V was pared by 3 bases and J by 5 bases, with 10 bases between. The CDR3 nucleotides are TGTGCCAGTAGTATGAACTTACTGGAGACCCAGTACTTC. Translation: CASSMNLLETQYF.